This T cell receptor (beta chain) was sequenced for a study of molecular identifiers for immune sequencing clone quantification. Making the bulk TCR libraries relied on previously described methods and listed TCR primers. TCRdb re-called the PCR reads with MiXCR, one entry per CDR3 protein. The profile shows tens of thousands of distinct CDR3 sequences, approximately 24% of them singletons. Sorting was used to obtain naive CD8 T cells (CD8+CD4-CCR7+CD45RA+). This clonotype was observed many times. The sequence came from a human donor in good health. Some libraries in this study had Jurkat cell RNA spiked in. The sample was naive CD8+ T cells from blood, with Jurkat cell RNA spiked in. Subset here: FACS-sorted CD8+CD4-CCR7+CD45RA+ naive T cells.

The CDR3 sequence is CASSPKDRLQETQYF. CDR3 in DNA: TGTGCCAGCAGTCCAAAAGACAGACTCCAAGAGACCCAGTACTTC. The rearrangement uses TRBV6-2 or TRBV6-3 and TRBJ2-5; D perhaps matches TRBD1 (5 bases). Per the germline V gene, CDR1 is MNHEY and CDR2 is SVGEGT. V was trimmed by 5 bases and J by 1 base, leaving 14 bases between them. The CDR3 totals 15 residues.